One and the same sample provided the 18 T cell receptor beta chains below, sequenced in a study of spatial heterogeneity in lung cancer. Time point in this sample: sample taken at primary tumor resection. Unsorted whole RNA from tumor, nontumor lung or frozen PBMC underwent sequencing. A single record per CDR3 protein comes from TCRdb applying MiXCR to the 5' RACE reads. In the table there are some 2,700 distinct CDR3 sequences, around 14% of which are singletons. This material consisted of PBMCs, taken at surgery. Receptors originate from a male donor with early-stage non-small cell lung cancer.

This clonotype was detected many times. The chain recombines TRBV28 with TRBJ2-2, with 8 positions matching TRBD2. CDR1 is MDHEN, CDR2 SYDVKM, per germline. The CDR3 is 17 amino acids. After removal of 1 base from V and 0 bases from J, the junction contained 4 bases not matched to a gene. This chain's CDR3 is CASSLSVGLANTGELFF. The CDR3 bases are TGTGCCAGCAGTTTATCGGTGGGACTAGCGAACACCGGGGAGCTGTTTTTT.

Judged by abundance, this clonotype is medium-sized. The chain has TRBV12-3 or TRBV12-4 and TRBJ1-5, with a weak D call TRBD1 (6 bases). V dropped 6 bases and J dropped 4 bases, with 13 bases sitting between them. This CDR3 contains 14 residues. CDR3 DNA: TGTGCCAGCAGCCGCGGACAGAGAAATCAGCCCCAGCATTTT. This gives the protein CASSRGQRNQPQHF.

This clonotype was observed a single time. The V and J genes are TRBV20-1 and TRBJ1-1; possible D gene TRBD1, 6 bases. V lost 3 bases and J 5 bases, leaving 10 bases between the germline ends. The CDR3 is 12 residues long. Germline CDR1 and CDR2: DFQATT and SNEGSKA (reference sequence). CDR3 region: CSASGQGTEAFF. The CDR3 nucleotides are TGCAGTGCTAGTGGGCAGGGGACTGAAGCTTTCTTT.

This clonotype showed up many times. V gene TRBV5-4 combines with J gene TRBJ2-3, with unresolved D. CDR1 is SGHNT, CDR2 YYREEE, per germline (reference sequence). Trimming pared 4 bases from V and 6 bases from J, leaving 12 bases between. This CDR3 region has 13 residues. DNA for the CDR3: TGTGCCAGCAGCCCGGTCCGATCGGATACGCAGTATTTT. It yields the protein CASSPVRSDTQYF.

Within the sample, this clonotype is medium-sized. The rearrangement links TRBV28 to TRBJ2-7; the D is unclear. Germline CDR1 reads MDHEN; CDR2 reads SYDVKM. The CDR3 contains 10 residues. V lost 4 bases, J lost 6 bases, and 4 bases lay in between. The CDR3 DNA sequence: TGTGCCAGCAGTTCCCTCGAGCAGTACTTC. It specifies CASSSLEQYF.

At least ten counts were recorded for this clonotype. V and J are TRBV5-4 and TRBJ2-7; TRBD1 aligns across 7 bases. The length of the CDR3 is 17 residues. The germline V gene encodes CDR1 SGHNT and CDR2 YYREEE (reference sequence). Losses at the gene ends were 0 bases for V and 3 bases for J; bases not matched to a gene: 12. The CDR3, as DNA: TGTGCCAGCAGCTTGGGTAGGGTTGAGACAGGGATCTACGAGCAGTACTTC. Translating it yields CASSLGRVETGIYEQYF.

This clonotype qualifies as medium-sized. V and J are TRBV20-1 and TRBJ2-7; the match to TRBD2 covers 10 bases. The V segment lost 4 bases and the J segment 5 bases; nucleotides outside the gene matches: 11. Looked up from germline, CDR1 is DFQATT and CDR2 is SNEGSKA (reference sequence). This CDR3 is built from 15 residues. This chain's CDR3 is CSANPLSGRLNEQYF. In nucleotides, the CDR3 is TGCAGTGCTAACCCCCTTAGCGGGAGGTTGAACGAGCAGTACTTC.

Ten or more counts support this clonotype. The chain has TRBV7-9 and TRBJ2-1; D might be TRBD2 (6 bases). The CDR3 totals 16 residues. Germline V lookup: CDR1 SEHNR, CDR2 FQNEAQ (reference sequence). Between the trimmed V and J ends, which lost 2 bases and 3 bases, there was a span of 14 bases. DNA for the CDR3: TGTGCCAGCAGCTTATCCCCGGGAGCTTTCTACAATGAGCAGTTCTTC. This gives the protein CASSLSPGAFYNEQFF.

This clonotype was recorded many times. The rearrangement joins TRBV15 to TRBJ2-7; D is possibly TRBD2 (5 bases). This CDR3 spans 13 amino acids. Looked up from germline, CDR1 is LNHNV and CDR2 is YYDKDF (reference sequence). Trimming removed 3 bases from V and 7 bases from J, with 13 bases in between. CDR3 sequence: CATSSPPSWEQYF. The DNA of the CDR3 is TGTGCCACCAGCAGTCCCCCTAGCTGGGAGCAGTACTTC.

This clonotype was counted many times. V and J are TRBV30 and TRBJ2-7; D not resolved. The CDR3 loop spans 12 amino acids. In germline, CDR1 is GTSNPN, CDR2 SVGIG (reference sequence). The V end was cut by 4 bases, the J end by 0 bases, with 7 bases between. The CDR3 protein is CAWKLDSYEQYF. CDR3 DNA: TGTGCCTGGAAATTAGACTCCTACGAGCAGTACTTC. The variable domain in full, with the rest retrieved from reference TRBV30 and TRBJ2-7, is SQTIHQWPATLVQPVGSPLSLECTVEGTSNPNLYWYRQAAGRGLQLLFYSVGIGQISSEVPQNLSASRPQDRQFILSSKKLLLSDSGFYLCAWKLDSYEQYFGPGTRLTVT.

This clonotype rates as medium-sized (0.01 to 0.1%). V gene TRBV27 combines with J gene TRBJ2-7, with 7 bases that match TRBD2. Trimming took 5 bases from V and 7 from J; bases not matched to a gene: 11. The V gene's germline CDR1 is MNHEY and CDR2 SMNVEV (reference sequence). This CDR3 has 14 amino acids. Here the CDR3 DNA reads TGTGCCAGCAGTCCAGACCGACTAGCTTGGGAGCAGTACTTC. This encodes CASSPDRLAWEQYF.

This clonotype is a singleton in its sample. V and J are TRBV12-3 or TRBV12-4 and TRBJ1-1, with D possibly TRBD1 on 6 matching bases. The CDR3 loop spans 14 amino acids. Trimming stripped 3 bases from V and 0 bases from J, with 8 bases between. CDR3 sequence (DNA): TGTGCCAGCAGTTTTTGGGACATGAACACTGAAGCTTTCTTT. Protein: CASSFWDMNTEAFF.

This clonotype came up a few times. The V call is TRBV27, the J call TRBJ2-7, with 8 positions matching TRBD1. The CDR3 sequence is 16 residues long. Germline V gene lookup returns CDR1 MNHEY and CDR2 SMNVEV (reference sequence). Trimming removed 7 bases from V and 11 bases from J; junction bases left unmatched: 22. The CDR3 sequence: CASKIGAGGFVTTEYF. The CDR3 DNA reads as TGTGCCAGCAAAATTGGGGCAGGGGGCTTCGTAACAACCGAGTACTTC.

This chain links TRBV6-5 with TRBJ2-7; D might be TRBD2 (6 bases). Trimming removed 0 bases at V and 3 bases at J, with 12 bases between. The CDR3 runs to 15 residues. The germline gives CDR1 MNHEY, CDR2 SVGAGI. DNA of the CDR3: TGTGCCAGCAGTTACTCGAACCGGGGAGGCTACGAGCAGTACTTC. This sequence encodes CASSYSNRGGYEQYF.

The chain carries TRBV19 and TRBJ2-7; either TRBD1 or TRBD2 may supply D (5 bases each). CDR1 is LNHDA, CDR2 SQIVND, per germline (reference sequence). The CDR3 runs to 14 residues. With 5 bases removed from V and 4 bases from J, the gap between germline ends came to 15 bases. CDR3 DNA: TGTGCCAGTAGTCCGGGACGTGAGGGGTACGAGCAGTACTTC. Its translation is CASSPGREGYEQYF. The complete variable domain, with remaining parts taken from reference TRBV19 and TRBJ2-7, reads DGGITQSPKYLFRKEGQNVTLSCEQNLNHDAMYWYRQDPGQGLRLIYYSQIVNDFQKGDIAEGYSVSREKKESFPLTVTSAQKNPTAFYLCASSPGREGYEQYFGPGTRLTVT.

This clonotype occurred many times. The chain has TRBV18 and TRBJ2-2; 9 bases fit TRBD1. The CDR3 loop spans 15 amino acids. The germline CDR1 and CDR2 sequences are KGHSH and LQKENI. Trimming cost V 2 bases and J 6 bases; bases outside gene matches: 4. The CDR3 reads CASSPRTGDPGELFF. The CDR3 nucleotides are TGTGCCAGCTCACCAAGGACAGGGGACCCCGGGGAGCTGTTTTTT.

By sample share, this clonotype is medium-sized. The gene calls are TRBV12-3 or TRBV12-4 and TRBJ1-5; D remains unclear. This CDR3 region has 14 residues. Trimming shortened V by 2 bases and J by 5 bases, and 10 bases separated the two germline ends. CDR3 coding DNA: TGTGCCAGCAGTTTATGGTCTGCTCATCAGCCCCAGCATTTT. Protein product: CASSLWSAHQPQHF.

This clonotype is labeled as medium-sized. This chain links TRBV21-1 with TRBJ2-7. TRBV21-1 corresponds to a pseudogene. The CDR3 is made up of 14 amino acids. CDR3 region: CASSKVGAHYEQYF. CDR3 coding DNA: TGTGCCAGCAGCAAAGTGGGAGCTCACTACGAGCAGTACTTC.